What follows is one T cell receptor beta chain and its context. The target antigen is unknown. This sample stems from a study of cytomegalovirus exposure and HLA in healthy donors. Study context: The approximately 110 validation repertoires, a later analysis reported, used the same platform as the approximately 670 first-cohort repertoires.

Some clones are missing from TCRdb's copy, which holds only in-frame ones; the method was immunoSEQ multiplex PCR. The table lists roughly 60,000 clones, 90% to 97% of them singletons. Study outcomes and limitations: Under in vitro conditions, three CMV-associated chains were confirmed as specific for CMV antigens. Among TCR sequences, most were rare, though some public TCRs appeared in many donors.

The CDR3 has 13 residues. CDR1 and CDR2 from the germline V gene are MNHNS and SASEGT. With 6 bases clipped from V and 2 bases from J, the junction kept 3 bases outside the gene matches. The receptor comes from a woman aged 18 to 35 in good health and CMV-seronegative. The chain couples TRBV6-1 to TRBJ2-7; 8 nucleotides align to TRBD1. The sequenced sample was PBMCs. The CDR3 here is CASRDRGPYEQYF. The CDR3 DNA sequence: TGTGCCAGCAGAGACAGGGGCCCCTACGAGCAGTACTTC.